This T cell receptor (beta chain) was documented in a study of T cells expressing NK-cell markers. Following a re-call of the 5' RACE reads, TCRdb has one entry per CDR3 protein and lacks DNA. The sample has some 460,000 distinct CDR3 sequences, and its top ten clones hold approximately 1.5%. Germline V gene data show CDR1 as SGHKS and CDR2 as YYEKEE (reference sequence). The CDR3 length is 17 residues. The V call is TRBV5-5, the J call TRBJ2-3; TCRdb selects TRBD2, and the lack of DNA leaves this call unchecked. The sample taken for sequencing was blood T cells: a sorted CD56 or NKG2C T cell subset, CD4+ or CD8+ T cells, or bulk PBMC T cells (not recorded which). The source is a woman aged 50 to 65 in good health. This CDR3 is CASSDRLAGGFSDTQYF.